The TCR beta chain under discussion was sequenced for a study of blood T cell repertoires in COVID-19. Across the whole study: T cells, B-cell-depleted T cells, or PBMCs provided the cDNA or gDNA that served as material.

The CDR3 loop spans 16 amino acids. Germline V gene lookup returns CDR1 SGHTA and CDR2 FQGNSA. With V trimmed by 1 base and J by 2 bases, 6 bases remained unmatched. Per the study methods: Reference gene primer amplification in the assay estimated nucleated cell counts. Only in-frame clones appear in the TCRdb table, and some are missing; sequencing was by immunoSEQ multiplex PCR. The DNA gave D and trimming, while V, J and clone size come from that table. The sample lists roughly 150,000 clones, 89% occurring once. Sequencing used peripheral blood. The receptor's source is a man aged 60-69 years with acute or convalescent COVID-19. The V and J genes are TRBV7-2 and TRBJ2-3; 7 bases match TRBD2. CDR3 nucleotides: TGTGCCAGCAGCTTAGGTAGCGGGCTTATCACAGATACGCAGTATTTT. Translating gives CASSLGSGLITDTQYF.